The 27 T cell receptor beta chains given below trace back to one sample, sequenced in a study of blood T cell repertoires in COVID-19. The repertoire was sequenced with immunoSEQ multiplex PCR; TCRdb's copy has only in-frame clones and lacks some. The table lists over 200,000 clones, over 75% of them singletons, with around 5.1% in the top ten. Specimen: peripheral blood. Receptor source: a human donor in a cohort sampled during active COVID-19.

V and J are TRBV9 and TRBJ2-5; D ambiguous. Trimming left V 2 bases short and J 5 bases short, with 10 bases between. The CDR3 is 13 amino acids. Germline-derived CDR1 and CDR2 are SGDLS and YYNGEE. For the CDR3, the DNA is TGTGCCAGCAGCGTTCCCCTCGGGGAGACCCAGTACTTC. This gives the protein CASSVPLGETQYF.

The chain couples TRBV18 to TRBJ1-1, with 8 nucleotides matching TRBD1. The CDR3 contains 14 residues. CDR1 is KGHSH, CDR2 LQKENI, per germline. V lost 6 bases, J lost 5 bases, and 8 bases stayed unmatched. CDR3 region: CASSRDRQTTEAFF. The CDR3 region has the DNA TGTGCCAGCTCCCGGGACAGGCAGACGACTGAAGCTTTCTTT.

The chain has TRBV7-9 and TRBJ2-7; D might be TRBD2 (5 bases). V dropped 1 base and J dropped 3 bases, with 22 bases sitting between them. In germline, CDR1 is SEHNR, CDR2 FQNEAQ (reference sequence). CDR3 length: 18 residues. DNA of the CDR3: TGTGCCAGCAGCTTAGAGCGACCTGCGGACCGCGGGCGCTACGAGCAGTACTTC. It translates to CASSLERPADRGRYEQYF.

There are a few counts of this clone. This chain joins TRBV2 and TRBJ2-2; D not certain. The CDR3 extends over 13 amino acids. Per the germline V gene, CDR1 is SNHLY and CDR2 is FYNNEI. V lost 7 bases and J 8 bases, leaving 14 bases between the germline ends. This chain's CDR3 is CASKTDQVGELFF. As DNA, the CDR3 is TGTGCCAGCAAAACGGATCAGGTGGGGGAGCTGTTTTTT. The whole variable domain, filled in from reference TRBV2 and TRBJ2-2, reads EPEVTQTPSHQVTQMGQEVILRCVPISNHLYFYWYRQILGQKVEFLVSFYNNEISEKSEIFDDQFSVERPDGSNFTLKIRSTKLEDSAMYFCASKTDQVGELFFGEGSRLTVL.

V usage is TRBV9 and J usage is TRBJ2-1, with 13 bases fitting TRBD2. CDR1 is SGDLS and CDR2 is YYNGEE in the germline V gene. J was trimmed by 7 bases and V by 3 bases; bases with no gene match: 7. This CDR3 region has 16 residues. The CDR3 loop is CASSDTGLAGLNEQFF. CDR3 nucleotides: TGTGCCAGCAGCGATACGGGACTAGCGGGATTAAATGAGCAGTTCTTC. Full variable domain (remainder filled in from reference TRBV9 and TRBJ2-1): DSGVTQTPKHLITATGQRVTLRCSPRSGDLSVYWYQQSLDQGLQFLIQYYNGEERAKGNILERFSAQQFPDLHSELNLSSLELGDSALYFCASSDTGLAGLNEQFFGPGTRLTVL.

The genes are TRBV18 and TRBJ1-5; 8 nucleotides align to TRBD1. Germline loops: CDR1 KGHSH, CDR2 LQKENI. The CDR3 length is 16 residues. After removal of 2 bases from V and 4 bases from J, the junction contained 7 bases not matched to a gene. This chain's CDR3 is CASSPIIGQGNQPQHF. In DNA, the CDR3 is TGTGCCAGCTCACCAATAATAGGACAGGGTAATCAGCCCCAGCATTTT. Drawing the rest from reference TRBV18 and TRBJ1-5, the complete variable domain is NAGVMQNPRHLVRRRGQEARLRCSPMKGHSHVYWYRQLPEEGLKFMVYLQKENIIDESGMPKERFSAEFPKEGPSILRIQQVVRGDSAAYFCASSPIIGQGNQPQHFGDGTRLSIL.

CDR3 protein: CASSPRGDKNTGELFF. The CDR3 bases are TGTGCCAGCAGCCCTAGAGGGGACAAGAACACCGGGGAGCTGTTTTTT. The V gene is TRBV7-9, the J gene TRBJ2-2, with D maybe TRBD1 (6 bases). V gave up 5 bases and J gave up 1 base, with 14 bases separating them. The CDR3 totals 16 residues. In germline, CDR1 is SEHNR, CDR2 FQNEAQ (reference sequence).

This clone occurred a few times. J is TRBJ2-7 and V is TRBV2, with TRBD2 matching 16 bases. The CDR3 covers 17 residues. The germline V gene encodes CDR1 SNHLY and CDR2 FYNNEI. The V and J ends lost 6 bases and 6 bases, in that order; junction bases with no gene match: 11. Here the CDR3 DNA reads TGTGCCAGCAGCGAGCCGGGACTAGCGGGAGGGCCGTCCGAGCAGTACTTC. Amino acid sequence: CASSEPGLAGGPSEQYF.

The genes are TRBV27 and TRBJ1-6; maybe TRBD1 (5 bases). In germline, CDR1 is MNHEY, CDR2 SMNVEV (reference sequence). Trimming took off 0 bases at V and 7 bases at J, with 10 bases between the two ends. This CDR3 is built from 15 residues. For the CDR3, the DNA is TGTGCCAGCAGTTTATCAAGGCAGGGAAATTCACCCCTCCACTTT. Protein sequence: CASSLSRQGNSPLHF.

The J gene is TRBJ1-3, the V gene TRBV5-4, with 10 bases that match TRBD1. V was clipped by 3 bases and J by 2 bases; unmatched bases: 5. The CDR3 is made up of 16 amino acids. Germline V CDR1 and CDR2: SGHNT, YYREEE (reference sequence). The CDR3 DNA sequence: TGTGCCAGCAGCTCGCCGGGACAGGGGACTGGAAACACCATATATTTT. Protein: CASSSPGQGTGNTIYF.

This chain links TRBV25-1 with TRBJ1-1; the D is unclear. This CDR3 region has 12 residues. Trimming removed 8 bases from V and 4 bases from J, with 11 bases in between. From germline, CDR1 is MGHDK and CDR2 SYGVNS. The DNA for the CDR3 is TGTGCCAGCGGGTTTGAGGGCACTGAAGCTTTCTTT. This translates into CASGFEGTEAFF.

The chain is built from TRBV6-2 or TRBV6-3 and TRBJ2-7, with 11 bases fitting TRBD2. V shed 5 bases, J shed 1 base, and the junction held 4 bases outside the gene matches. The CDR3 is made up of 15 amino acids. Germline V gives CDR1 MNHEY, CDR2 SVGEGT. CDR3 sequence (DNA): TGTGCCAGCAGTCTTAGCGGGAGGGCGTCCTACGAGCAGTACTTC. It specifies CASSLSGRASYEQYF.

The chain employs TRBV9 and TRBJ1-3; 7 positions match TRBD1. Germline-derived CDR1 and CDR2 are SGDLS and YYNGEE. The CDR3 has 14 amino acids. With V trimmed by 3 bases and J by 3 bases, 3 bases remained unmatched. CDR3 region: CASSAPGGGNTIYF. For the CDR3, the DNA is TGTGCCAGCAGCGCACCAGGGGGTGGAAACACCATATATTTT.

V is TRBV7-2 and J is TRBJ2-3, with a possible D match to TRBD2 (6 bases). The CDR3 covers 14 residues. Trimming shortened V by 5 bases and J by 0 bases, and 9 bases separated the two germline ends. CDR1 and CDR2 (germline): SGHTA, FQGNSA. The CDR3 DNA is TGTGCCAGCAGCCTGGGACTTAGCACAGATACGCAGTATTTT. Translated: CASSLGLSTDTQYF.

The chain carries TRBV4-3 and TRBJ2-5, with 7 bases identical to TRBD2. After removal of 3 bases from V and 1 base from J, the junction contained 8 bases not matched to a gene. This CDR3 is 16 amino acids long. The V gene's germline CDR1 is LGHNA and CDR2 YSLEER. The CDR3 is CASSQQLGTIQETQYF. DNA for the CDR3: TGCGCCAGCAGCCAGCAACTAGGGACTATCCAAGAGACCCAGTACTTC.

V gene TRBV28 combines with J gene TRBJ2-2; 10 positions agree with TRBD2. After removal of 5 bases from V and 7 bases from J, the junction contained 7 bases not matched to a gene. There are 15 residues in the CDR3. Per germline, CDR1 MDHEN and CDR2 SYDVKM. The CDR3 sequence: CASSASGRVGGELFF. CDR3 nucleotide sequence: TGTGCCAGCAGTGCCAGCGGGAGGGTCGGCGGGGAGCTGTTTTTT.

The CDR3 region has the DNA TGTGCCAGCAGCCAACTCGGGACAGCCACTATCTATGGCTACACCTTC. It codes for CASSQLGTATIYGYTF. The V call is TRBV3-1 (or the pseudogene TRBV3-2), the J call TRBJ1-2, with 7 bases aligning to TRBD1. Germline CDR1 and CDR2: LGHDT and YNNKEL (reference sequence). CDR3 size: 16 residues. Unmatched junction bases numbered 10, after V lost 2 bases and J lost 4 bases.

This clone was recorded only once. The chain uses TRBV6-5 and TRBJ2-3; 8 bases match TRBD2. V lost 2 bases and J lost 2; bases outside the gene matches: 3. Germline V gives CDR1 MNHEY, CDR2 SVGAGI. This CDR3 region has 15 residues. The CDR3 sequence: CASSYPGGATDTQYF. As DNA, the CDR3 is TGTGCCAGCAGTTACCCGGGGGGGGCCACAGATACGCAGTATTTT.

The chain has TRBV12-3 or TRBV12-4 and TRBJ1-5; TRBD1 might be the D (6 bases). The CDR3 is 13 amino acids. The germline V and J ends were trimmed by 3 bases and 7 bases, with 10 bases remaining between them. The CDR3 DNA reads as TGTGCCAGCAGTTTGGCAGGGGACCAGCCCCAGCATTTT. It encodes CASSLAGDQPQHF.

The chain recombines TRBV7-2 with TRBJ2-2; 10 nucleotides align to TRBD2. V shed 4 bases and J 0 bases; nucleotides not matched to a gene: 8. The CDR3 covers 18 residues. Germline lookup yields CDR1 SGHTA and CDR2 FQGNSA. Written as DNA, the CDR3 is TGTGCCAGCAGCTCGCGGACTAGCGGCCTAACGAACACCGGGGAGCTGTTTTTT. As protein: CASSSRTSGLTNTGELFF. The variable domain in full, completed from reference TRBV7-2 and TRBJ2-2, reads GAGVSQSPSNKVTEKGKDVELRCDPISGHTALYWYRQSLGQGLEFLIYFQGNSAPDKSGLPSDRFSAERTGGSVSTLTIQRTQQEDSAVYLCASSSRTSGLTNTGELFFGEGSRLTVL.

V and J are TRBV18 and TRBJ1-3; D is uncertain. The V end was cut by 3 bases, the J end by 2 bases, with 8 bases between. The germline V gene encodes CDR1 KGHSH and CDR2 LQKENI. The CDR3 contains 14 residues. The CDR3 here is CASSPQAPGNTIYF. CDR3 in DNA: TGTGCCAGCTCACCGCAGGCCCCTGGAAACACCATATATTTT.

The chain employs TRBV6-5 and TRBJ1-2, with a tentative D call TRBD1 (5 bases). Trimming removed 5 bases at V and 1 base at J, with 11 bases between. Germline loops: CDR1 MNHEY, CDR2 SVGAGI. This CDR3 contains 14 residues. This CDR3 is CASSRAGYNYGYTF. The DNA for the CDR3 is TGTGCCAGCAGTAGGGCAGGGTATAACTATGGCTACACCTTC.

The genes are TRBV2 and TRBJ2-2; a weak D match, TRBD2 (5 bases). This CDR3 has 15 amino acids. With 4 bases removed from V and 0 bases from J, the gap between germline ends came to 9 bases. The germline V gene encodes CDR1 SNHLY and CDR2 FYNNEI. The CDR3 region is CASSVGLANTGELFF. The CDR3 DNA reads as TGTGCCAGCAGTGTCGGACTTGCGAACACCGGGGAGCTGTTTTTT. Full variable domain (missing parts from reference TRBV2 and TRBJ2-2): EPEVTQTPSHQVTQMGQEVILRCVPISNHLYFYWYRQILGQKVEFLVSFYNNEISEKSEIFDDQFSVERPDGSNFTLKIRSTKLEDSAMYFCASSVGLANTGELFFGEGSRLTVL.

This clone was counted only a few times. V usage is TRBV28 and J usage is TRBJ1-4; 7 bases match TRBD1. Germline V gene sequence: CDR1 MDHEN, CDR2 SYDVKM. The J segment lost 10 bases and the V segment lost 6 bases, leaving 2 bases of the junction unmatched. CDR3 length: 11 residues. The CDR3 sequence: CASRRTGKLFF. CDR3 sequence (DNA): TGTGCCAGCAGGAGGACAGGAAAACTGTTTTTT.

This chain's CDR3 is CASSADLRGYGYTF. The CDR3, as DNA: TGTGCCAGCAGTGCGGACCTCAGGGGCTATGGCTACACCTTC. V usage is TRBV25-1 and J usage is TRBJ1-2; possible D gene TRBD1, 6 bases. CDR1 is MGHDK, CDR2 SYGVNS, per germline. The CDR3 has 14 residues. The V gene lost 4 bases and the J gene lost 4 bases, with 13 bases spanning the gap.

V and J are TRBV6-6 and TRBJ1-1; the D gene is possibly TRBD1 (5 bases). Trimming took off 4 bases at V and 6 bases at J, with 12 bases between the two ends. Germline CDR1 is MNHNY and CDR2 is SVGAGI (reference sequence). The length of the CDR3 is 13 residues. The CDR3 reads CASSLMWGAEAFF. The CDR3 region has the DNA TGTGCCAGCAGTTTGATGTGGGGCGCTGAAGCTTTCTTT.

The chain links TRBV28 to TRBJ1-4; no reliable D call. Germline CDR1 MDHEN, CDR2 SYDVKM. The CDR3 loop spans 13 amino acids. Trimming pared 5 bases from V and 8 bases from J, leaving 12 bases between. The CDR3 spells CASSRPPREKLFF. The CDR3 coding sequence is TGTGCCAGCAGTCGTCCGCCGAGGGAAAAACTGTTTTTT.